This T cell receptor beta chain appears in the sequencing data of a study of vaccination and CD4 T cells after COVID-19. Looking at the study overall: Every participant was given two doses of BNT162b2 or mRNA-1273 vaccine. Stimulation used overlapping spike peptides from SARS-CoV-2, HCoV-NL63, HCoV-OC43 and HCoV-229E. Either a CEFX pool, an HIV-1 Nef pool, or no peptide was added to control cultures.

The CDR3 spans 14 residues. In germline, CDR1 is SSHAT, CDR2 FNYEAQ (reference sequence). Treatment given: roughly 10-day PBMC culture with coronavirus spike peptide pools or control peptides (ViraFEST assay). This clonotype was recorded a few times. Its antigen is not known. Compared with germline, one end of the junction differs, possibly owing to a read error. Cultured CD4+ T-cell DNA underwent Oncomine TCR Beta short-read sequencing. Each CDR3 protein gets one entry after TCRdb re-called the PCR reads with MiXCR. This sample yields about 19,000 distinct CDR3 sequences, of which around 56% are seen a single time; about 7.4% belongs to the top ten.

The TCR originated in a human donor who had recovered from COVID-19. The V and J genes are TRBV7-7 and TRBJ1-2; no clear D. The sample taken for sequencing was CD4+ T cells from blood, cultured in vitro. The CDR3 DNA sequence: TGTGCTAGCAGGCCCCTCAAGGCTGGACATGGCTACACCTTC. Translated, it gives CASRPLKAGHGYTF.